The next 18 T cell receptor beta chains were all read from a single sample in a study of T cell repertoires in cytomegalovirus infection. These receptors are not linked to any known antigen. Each CDR3 protein gets one entry after TCRdb re-called the reads with MiXCR. The repertoire has under 95,000 distinct CDR3 sequences, around half of them found once; the top ten carry approximately 95%. Source: CD8+ T cells from cultured PBMCs, taken from culture after CMV antigen stimulation. Every receptor here comes from a human donor in good health (CMV status not recorded). Some clones in this sample may be carry-over from other donors' samples.

The chain couples TRBV7-9 to TRBJ2-1, with 10 bases lining up with TRBD1. V shed 5 bases and J 4 bases; nucleotides not matched to a gene: 5. In germline, CDR1 is SEHNR, CDR2 FQNEAQ (reference sequence). This CDR3 has 15 residues. The CDR3 DNA sequence: TGTGCCAGCAGCCGGGGACAGGGGAAGTACAATGAGCAGTTCTTC. Its translation is CASSRGQGKYNEQFF.

The chain has TRBV27 and TRBJ2-2; possible D gene TRBD2, 5 bases. This CDR3 spans 13 amino acids. The germline V gene has CDR1 MNHEY and CDR2 SMNVEV (reference sequence). V was pared by 3 bases and J by 8 bases, with 10 bases between. The CDR3 is CASSFSRRGELFF. The CDR3, as DNA: TGTGCCAGCAGTTTCTCCCGGAGGGGGGAGCTGTTTTTT.

A remark on this clonotype: At one end, the junction sequence differs from germline, possibly due to a read error. This chain links TRBV7-8 with TRBJ2-7; no definite D call. The CDR3 has 14 amino acids. From germline, CDR1 is SGHVS and CDR2 FQNEAQ. The CDR3 nucleotides are TGTGCCAGCAGCTGGCAAACCCCTGTCGACGAGCAGGACTTC. Its translation: CASSWQTPVDEQDF.

Concerning this clonotype itself: The junction and the germline gene differ at one end; a read error may be behind it. The V gene is TRBV7-2, the J gene TRBJ2-7; possibly TRBD2 for D (6 bases). Germline V gives CDR1 SGHTA, CDR2 FQGNSA. This CDR3 is 14 amino acids long. CDR3 loop: CASSLAREGGREHF. Written as DNA, the CDR3 is TGTGCCAGCAGCTTAGCCCGCGAGGGTGGGCGGGAACACTTC.

This clonotype occurred once. J is TRBJ1-2 and V is TRBV12-5, with 8 bases matching TRBD1. CDR1 LGHNT and CDR2 FRNRAP come from the germline V gene. V dropped 6 bases and J dropped 4; count of bases not matched to a gene: 13. The CDR3 sequence is 16 residues long. CDR3 nucleotide sequence: TGTGCTAGTGGCCACCCCAACGGACAGGGTAGCTATGGCTACACCTTC. Encoded protein: CASGHPNGQGSYGYTF.

This clonotype was counted between two and nine times. V is TRBV7-8 and J is TRBJ2-1, with D possibly TRBD2 on 6 matching bases. V lost 8 bases, J lost 2 bases, and 16 bases lay in between. Germline CDR1 SGHVS, CDR2 FQNEAQ. This CDR3 has 15 residues. Here the CDR3 DNA reads TGTGCCAGCTCGTCTGCGGGGAACGCCTACAATGAGCAGTTCTTC. It encodes CASSSAGNAYNEQFF.

This clonotype has more than one count but fewer than ten. The genes are TRBV6-1 and TRBJ1-2, with D possibly being TRBD1 (5 bases). The CDR3 covers 15 residues. Germline lookup yields CDR1 MNHNS and CDR2 SASEGT. The ends were cut back, 0 bases at V and 4 bases at J, with 12 bases in the middle. CDR3 sequence: CASSEAGTAIYGYTF. Written as DNA, the CDR3 is TGTGCCAGCAGTGAAGCAGGGACGGCCATCTATGGCTACACCTTC.

The sample holds a few counts of this clonotype. The V gene is TRBV7-2, the J gene TRBJ1-6, with D possibly TRBD1 on 6 matching bases. This CDR3 region has 16 residues. V lost 5 bases to trimming and J lost 13 bases, with 24 bases between them. Germline V gene data show CDR1 as SGHTA and CDR2 as FQGNSA. The CDR3 DNA sequence: TGTGCCAGCAGCCCTGGAGGGGGGGCGGACCGGTATCCCCTCCACTTT. Amino acid sequence: CASSPGGGADRYPLHF. Together with reference TRBV7-2 and TRBJ1-6, the CDR3 gives the full variable domain: GAGVSQSPSNKVTEKGKDVELRCDPISGHTALYWYRQSLGQGLEFLIYFQGNSAPDKSGLPSDRFSAERTGGSVSTLTIQRTQQEDSAVYLCASSPGGGADRYPLHFGNGTRLTVT.

This CDR3 reads CASSQGGSGGNEQFF. CDR3 bases: TGCGCCAGCAGCCAAGGGGGTAGCGGGGGAAATGAGCAGTTCTTC. This chain links TRBV4-1 with TRBJ2-1; 9 nucleotides align to TRBD2. The CDR3 sequence is 15 residues long. The V gene end was trimmed by 1 base and the J gene end by 7 bases; junction bases not matched to a gene: 5. The germline V gene has CDR1 MGHRA and CDR2 YSYEKL.

The chain links TRBV19 to TRBJ2-2; D unresolved. Germline loops: CDR1 LNHDA, CDR2 SQIVND (reference sequence). The CDR3 is made up of 12 amino acids. The germline V and J ends were trimmed by 4 bases and 9 bases, with 9 bases remaining between them. The chain's CDR3 is CASSTAPRELFF. DNA for the CDR3: TGTGCCAGTAGTACCGCCCCCAGGGAGCTGTTTTTT.

This clonotype showed up just a few times. J is TRBJ2-7 and V is TRBV7-9; the D is unclear. V gave up 5 bases and J gave up 2 bases, with 13 bases separating them. This CDR3 spans 14 amino acids. Germline V gene data show CDR1 as SEHNR and CDR2 as FQNEAQ (reference sequence). This chain's CDR3 is CASSPVGHTYEQYF. The CDR3 region has the DNA TGTGCCAGCAGCCCCGTGGGTCATACCTACGAGCAGTACTTC.

This clonotype turned up a few times. V is TRBV5-1 and J is TRBJ2-2, with D possibly TRBD1 on 5 matching bases. V was clipped by 5 bases and J by 1 base, with 9 bases between them. Germline values: CDR1 SGHRS, CDR2 YFSETQ. This CDR3 comprises 14 residues. CDR3 loop: CASSEGQNTGELFF. The CDR3 region has the DNA TGCGCCAGCAGTGAAGGACAGAACACCGGGGAGCTGTTTTTT.

The rearrangement links TRBV20-1 to TRBJ2-7, with D perhaps matching TRBD1 (6 bases). In germline, CDR1 is DFQATT, CDR2 SNEGSKA (reference sequence). Trimming took 1 base from V and 0 from J, leaving 16 bases between them. The CDR3 length is 16 residues. CDR3 loop: CSARARGPRSSYEQYF. In nucleotides, the CDR3 is TGCAGTGCTAGAGCCAGGGGACCCAGGAGCTCCTACGAGCAGTACTTC.

This clonotype turned up a few times. J is TRBJ2-7 and V is TRBV6-5; D is perhaps TRBD1 (6 bases). The CDR3 totals 15 residues. The V gene lost 4 bases and the J gene lost 4 bases, with 17 bases spanning the gap. In germline, CDR1 is MNHEY, CDR2 SVGAGI. CDR3 in amino acids: CASSLTGLVGYEQYF. DNA for the CDR3: TGTGCCAGCAGTTTAACAGGGCTGGTCGGGTACGAGCAGTACTTC.

The genes are TRBV12-3 or TRBV12-4 and TRBJ2-7, with TRBD1 identical over 7 bases. Trimming took 3 bases from V and 3 from J; bases not matched to a gene: 8. The CDR3 consists of 15 residues. The CDR3 DNA reads as TGTGCCAGCAGTTTTCGACAGGGTCCCTACTACGAGCAGTACTTC. Translated, it gives CASSFRQGPYYEQYF.

V is TRBV6-5 and J is TRBJ2-1; TRBD2 matches 11 bases. The germline CDR1 and CDR2 sequences are MNHEY and SVGAGI. V shed 4 bases and J 10 bases; nucleotides not matched to a gene: 9. The length of the CDR3 is 15 residues. This CDR3 is CASSLLAGALEEQFF. CDR3 coding DNA: TGTGCCAGCAGTTTACTAGCGGGGGCCCTAGAAGAGCAGTTCTTC.

The V call is TRBV5-1, the J call TRBJ1-1; D is perhaps TRBD1 (6 bases). Germline V CDR1 and CDR2: SGHRS, YFSETQ. Trimming pared 4 bases from V and 5 bases from J, leaving 18 bases between. The CDR3 is 15 residues long. The CDR3 is CASSPGNRESTEAFF. Here the CDR3 DNA reads TGCGCCAGCAGCCCAGGAAACAGGGAAAGTACTGAAGCTTTCTTT.

The J gene is TRBJ2-5, the V gene TRBV20-1; 12 bases align to TRBD2. The CDR3 runs 16 residues. CDR1 DFQATT and CDR2 SNEGSKA come from the germline V gene (reference sequence). V lost 0 bases to trimming and J lost 4 bases; unmatched junction nucleotides: 6. CDR3: CSARDPTSGSGETQYF. The CDR3 DNA sequence: TGCAGTGCTAGAGACCCGACTAGCGGGAGTGGAGAGACCCAGTACTTC.